Reported below is one TCR beta chain. The antigen it binds to is not known. It has no much larger one-base neighbor in the sample; base qualities were not kept. The donors were healthy, HIV-negative adults with no recently reported acute infections or vaccinations. Every donor was a Caucasian adult living in Nashville, Tennessee, USA. Magnetic negative selection was used to enrich CD4+ T cells, after which naive cells were positively selected on CD45RA and the negative fraction became the memory subset. Blood was collected by leukapheresis, and PBMCs were isolated by Ficoll-Histopaque density gradient centrifugation and then cryopreserved in liquid nitrogen vapor phase. Analytical flow cytometry was used to check the purity and quantity of every magnetically sorted T cell population. Genomic DNA was isolated from every sorted fraction and measured by UV absorbance on a Nanodrop 2000c. The germline V gene supplies CDR1 SQVTM and CDR2 ANQGSEA. Measured from the cysteine to the phenylalanine, the CDR3 is 17 residues long. Only the CDR3 DNA stays, 51 bases, in frame from base 1. At the junction V is shortened by 4 bases and J by 7 bases, with 25 bases in between.

This record comes from a study of shared clonotypes between healthy human individuals (TCRdb year 2020). Broadly, across the study: The cohort included a few men and two women between 18 and 49 years of age. Different laboratories and diverse techniques were used to prepare libraries and sequence TCR repertoires, to increase sequencing depth and limit assay-specific biases. Leukapheresis yielded between about 0.85 and 9.5 billion PBMCs per donor. Per donor, three plates each were used for CD4 naive and CD4 memory, two for CD8 naive, and one for CD8 memory. To estimate repertoire size and how much clonotypes are shared between individuals, the study performed deep sequencing of blood TCR repertoires from roughly five healthy adults. Points the paper makes about the study in general: Compared with non-shared clonotypes, clonotypes shared by all four sorted-subset donors had higher generation probabilities. Because the study included only a small number of donors, the genetic and exposure-history diversity represented was limited. Even with the large sequencing depth, rarefaction of the sorted-subset datasets indicated that sequencing was incomplete. Sampling was limited to blood, and TCR repertoires in tissue likely differ from TCR repertoires in blood. When four donors were compared, the shared fraction of clonotypes was roughly 5% for naive CD4, around 3.5% for naive CD8, 2% to 2.5% for memory CD4, and under 0.5% for memory CD8. Pairwise subsampling indicated that sequencing depth was expected to affect the degree of clonotype sharing among donors. Naive subsets generally had larger estimated clonotype richness than memory subsets did.

Using the deep immunoSEQ assay, multiplex PCR amplified TCR CDR3 regions from genomic DNA. For each cell subset, the extracted genomic DNA was distributed evenly across all wells of several immunoSEQ 96-well plates, and each plate served as one replicate. For sorted subsets, approximately 200 ng of genomic DNA, equivalent to around 30,000 T cell genomes, went into each replicate PCR. The purified libraries were quantified using a Qubit 3.0 fluorometer, sized with a Bioanalyzer 2100, and then quantified again using the KAPA Library Quantification kit. Every immunoSEQ 96-well plate was sequenced on a separate single-read 150-cycle Illumina NextSeq 550 flow cell. The original pipeline was this. Because only junctional sequences without quality scores were contained in the immunoSEQ output, filtering matching that applied to full-length reads could not be performed. To assign V/J genes and CDR3, sequences were annotated against IMGT germline references using PyIR, a Python wrapper for IgBLAST v1.9. Reads were filtered out if the reads had weak V/J assignments (E-value above 1e-6), no CDR3, stop codons, out-of-frame junctions, or ambiguous translated residues. V3J clonotypes were defined as sequences sharing an identical inferred V gene, J gene, and CDR3 amino acid sequence. To compute the percentage overlap between repertoires, the number of shared unique clonotypes was divided by the size of the smaller repertoire. Richness of each repertoire was evaluated using RTK rarefaction, the Chao1 estimator, and Recon v2.1 estimates of unobserved clonotypes. For all TCRbeta clonotypes obtained by the gDNA method from a handful of donors, generation probabilities were computed with OLGA. TCRdb took over this immuneACCESS table, retaining in-frame rearrangements with V and J assigned. Such tables are incomplete; in checked studies, under half of the missing clones stem from an unresolved V gene, and the remainder is unexplained. The DNA gave D and trimming, while V, J and clone size come from that table. Counted in this sample were more than 500,000 clones; roughly 95% of them appeared once. Approximately 0.06% of the sample is held by the ten biggest clonotypes.

What was sequenced was naive CD4+ T cells sorted from blood. The sample's cell subset or site label, decoded: CD45RA+ positively selected. The source is a young woman in good health. This chain joins TRBV29-1 to TRBJ2-2, with a tentative D gene TRBD1 over 6 matching bases. DNA sequence: TGCAGCGTTGCGTTTCGGAAGCACAGGGATGGGGGCGGGGAGCTGTTTTTT. It translates to CSVAFRKHRDGGGELFF.